The 13 T cell receptor beta chains in this list originate from one sample, sequenced in a study of cytomegalovirus exposure and HLA in healthy donors. PCR amplification relied on 60 Vbeta primers (plus 13 Jbeta primers). The method was immunoSEQ multiplex PCR; TCRdb's version includes in-frame clones alone and lacks a portion of them. The table has roughly 150,000 clones, approximately 73% seen once; the top ten hold over 9.5%. Sequencing was carried out using PBMCs. Receptor source: a man aged 30 to 39 in good health and CMV-seropositive.

The gene calls are TRBV6-5 and TRBJ2-1; 7 nucleotides agree with TRBD2. This CDR3 contains 16 residues. The V and J ends lost 0 bases and 6 bases, in that order; junction bases with no gene match: 8. CDR1 and CDR2 (germline): MNHEY, SVGAGI. CDR3 region: CASSYSPSGDINEQFF. The CDR3 DNA reads TGTGCCAGCAGTTACTCTCCTAGCGGAGATATCAATGAGCAGTTCTTC.

This clone has more than one count but fewer than ten. The chain carries TRBV10-1 and TRBJ2-2, with 12 bases aligning to TRBD1. This CDR3 comprises 15 residues. CDR1 is WNHNN and CDR2 is SYGVQD in the germline V gene (reference sequence). V was clipped by 5 bases and J by 4 bases; unmatched bases: 2. In DNA, the CDR3 is TGCGCCAGCAGTACGGGACAGGGGGCCACCGGGGAGCTGTTTTTT. Protein product: CASSTGQGATGELFF.

The chain links TRBV21-1 to TRBJ2-7; the table gives TRBD1 as D, unverified against the DNA. TRBV21-1 is assigned pseudogene status. This CDR3 is 14 amino acids long. CDR3 nucleotide sequence: TGTGCCAGCAGCCTTACCGGGACAGGGAACGAGCAGTACTTC. It encodes CASSLTGTGNEQYF.

The rearrangement uses TRBV7-9 and TRBJ2-7; 7 bases fit TRBD1. Germline assignment: CDR1 SEHNR and CDR2 FQNEAQ (reference sequence). CDR3 size: 16 residues. V lost 5 bases, J lost 7 bases, and 17 bases stayed unmatched. CDR3 bases: TGTGCCAGCAGCCTTGATGAGGGGGCCACTTCGGGAGAGCAGTACTTC. It translates to CASSLDEGATSGEQYF.

This chain joins TRBV28 and TRBJ2-2, with D perhaps TRBD2 (6 bases). Germline values: CDR1 MDHEN, CDR2 SYDVKM. The CDR3 has 16 amino acids. V lost 6 bases, J lost 2 bases, and 16 bases lay in between. The CDR3 bases are TGTGCCAGCAGAGACGCGGGAAGGCTAAACACCGGGGAGCTGTTTTTT. Its protein product is CASRDAGRLNTGELFF.

V is TRBV5-1 and J is TRBJ2-5, with a tentative D call TRBD1 (6 bases). Judging by the DNA end, TRBJ2-7 fits better; the J call may be wrong. CDR1 and CDR2 from the germline V gene are SGHRS and YFSETQ. The CDR3 covers 14 residues. The CDR3 loop reads CASSLGRGTVEQYF. DNA for the CDR3: TGCGCCAGCAGCTTGGGTAGGGGGACGGTCGAGCAGTACTTC.

V and J are TRBV6-4 and TRBJ2-3; a weak D match, TRBD2 (6 bases). The length of the CDR3 is 16 residues. Germline V gives CDR1 MRHNA, CDR2 SNTAGT. The V end was cut by 2 bases, the J end by 1 base, with 13 bases between. The DNA of the CDR3 is TGTGCCAGCAGTGACGGATCGGGAGACGGCACAGATACGCAGTATTTT. It yields the protein CASSDGSGDGTDTQYF.

The gene calls are TRBV5-4 and TRBJ2-1, with unresolved D. Germline loops: CDR1 SGHNT, CDR2 YYREEE (reference sequence). V shed 5 bases and J shed 12 bases, with 18 bases lying between them. CDR3 size: 13 residues. CDR3 nucleotides: TGTGCCAGCAGTTATCAGGTATACAATTTGCAGTTCTTC. This gives the protein CASSYQVYNLQFF.

V usage is TRBV19 and J usage is TRBJ2-3; D remains unclear. The CDR3 sequence is 13 residues long. V was clipped by 3 bases and J by 2 bases, with 6 bases between them. CDR1 and CDR2 from the germline V gene are LNHDA and SQIVND (reference sequence). CDR3 nucleotides: TGTGCCAGTAGTATTCGTCTCACAGATACGCAGTATTTT. Translating gives CASSIRLTDTQYF.

The gene calls are TRBV9 and TRBJ2-1; D not resolved. Germline V gene lookup returns CDR1 SGDLS and CDR2 YYNGEE. The CDR3 extends over 14 amino acids. Trimming cost V 4 bases and J 2 bases, with 10 bases left between them. The CDR3 coding sequence is TGTGCCAGCAGCCGCCAGAACCCCTACAATGAGCAGTTCTTC. Encoded protein: CASSRQNPYNEQFF.

The chain combines TRBV4-1 with TRBJ2-3; D ambiguous. CDR1 is MGHRA, CDR2 YSYEKL, per germline. There are 14 residues in the CDR3. V dropped 1 base and J dropped 0 bases, with 5 bases sitting between them. The DNA of the CDR3 is TGCGCCAGCAGCCAAGTCGGGAGCACAGATACGCAGTATTTT. Translated, it gives CASSQVGSTDTQYF.

The chain recombines TRBV19 with TRBJ2-3; tentatively, D is TRBD2 (6 bases). Trimming removed 3 bases from V and 0 bases from J, with 10 bases in between. The CDR3 extends over 15 amino acids. CDR1 LNHDA and CDR2 SQIVND come from the germline V gene (reference sequence). As DNA, the CDR3 is TGTGCCAGTAGTATCTTAGCGGAGAGCACAGATACGCAGTATTTT. Amino acids: CASSILAESTDTQYF.

The chain recombines TRBV25-1 with TRBJ2-1; tentatively, D is TRBD1 (6 bases). This CDR3 comprises 11 residues. V dropped 10 bases and J dropped 6 bases, with 10 bases sitting between them. Germline CDR1 is MGHDK and CDR2 is SYGVNS. In nucleotides, the CDR3 is TGTGCCACAACAGGGAGCAATGAGCAGTTCTTC. Its translation: CATTGSNEQFF.